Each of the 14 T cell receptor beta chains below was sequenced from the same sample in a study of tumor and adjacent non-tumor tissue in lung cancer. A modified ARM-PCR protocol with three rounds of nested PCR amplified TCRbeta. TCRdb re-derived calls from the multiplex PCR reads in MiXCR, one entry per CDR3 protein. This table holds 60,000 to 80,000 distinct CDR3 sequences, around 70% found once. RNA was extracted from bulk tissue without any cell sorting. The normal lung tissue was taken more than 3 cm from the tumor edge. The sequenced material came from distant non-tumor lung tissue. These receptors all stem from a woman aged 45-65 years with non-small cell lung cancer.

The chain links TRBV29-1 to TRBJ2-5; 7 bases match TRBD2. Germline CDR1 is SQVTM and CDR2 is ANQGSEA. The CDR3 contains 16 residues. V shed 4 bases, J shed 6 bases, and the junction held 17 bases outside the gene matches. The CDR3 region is CSVAVKSGMVVQTQYF. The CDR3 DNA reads TGCAGCGTTGCGGTCAAAAGCGGGATGGTTGTGCAGACCCAGTACTTC.

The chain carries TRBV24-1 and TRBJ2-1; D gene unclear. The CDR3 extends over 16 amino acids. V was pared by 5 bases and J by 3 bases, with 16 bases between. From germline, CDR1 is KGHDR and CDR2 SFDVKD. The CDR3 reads CATSGPRAGIYNEQFF. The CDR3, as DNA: TGTGCCACCAGTGGACCACGGGCAGGTATCTACAATGAGCAGTTCTTC.

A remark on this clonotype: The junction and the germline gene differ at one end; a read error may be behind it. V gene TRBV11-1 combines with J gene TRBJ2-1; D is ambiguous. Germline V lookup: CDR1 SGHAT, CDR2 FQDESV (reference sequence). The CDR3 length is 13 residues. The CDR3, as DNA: TGTGCCGGCAGCTTACCTCCGCTGGACGAGCATTTCTTC. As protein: CAGSLPPLDEHFF.

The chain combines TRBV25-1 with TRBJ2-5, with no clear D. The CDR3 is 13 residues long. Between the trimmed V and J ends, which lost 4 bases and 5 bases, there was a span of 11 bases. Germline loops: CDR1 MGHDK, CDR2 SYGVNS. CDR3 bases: TGTGCCAGCAGTGGTAGTCCTGTGGAGACCCAGTACTTC. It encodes CASSGSPVETQYF.

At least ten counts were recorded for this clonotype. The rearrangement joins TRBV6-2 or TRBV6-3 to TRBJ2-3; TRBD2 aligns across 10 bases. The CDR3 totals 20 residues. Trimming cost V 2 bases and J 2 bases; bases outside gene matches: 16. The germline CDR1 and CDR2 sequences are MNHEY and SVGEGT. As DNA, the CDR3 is TGTGCCAGCAGTTACGAGAGACTAGCGGGCGGTATCCCCTCCACAGATACGCAGTATTTT. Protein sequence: CASSYERLAGGIPSTDTQYF.

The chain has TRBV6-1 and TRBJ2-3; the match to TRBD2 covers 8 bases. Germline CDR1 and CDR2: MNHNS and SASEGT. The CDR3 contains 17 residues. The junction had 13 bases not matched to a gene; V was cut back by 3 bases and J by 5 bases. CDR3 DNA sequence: TGTGCCAGCAGTGATCGTGGTAGCGGGAATTCTGTAGATACGCAGTATTTT. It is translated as CASSDRGSGNSVDTQYF.

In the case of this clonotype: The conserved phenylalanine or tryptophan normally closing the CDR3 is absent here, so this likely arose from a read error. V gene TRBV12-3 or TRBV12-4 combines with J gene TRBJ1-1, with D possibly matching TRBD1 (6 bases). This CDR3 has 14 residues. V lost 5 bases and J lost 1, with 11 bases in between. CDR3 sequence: CASSQTGENTEAFL. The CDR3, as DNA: TGTGCCAGCAGTCAGACAGGAGAGAACACTGAAGCTTTCTTA.

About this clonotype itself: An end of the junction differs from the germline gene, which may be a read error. CDR3 in amino acids: CACGLEGLTSEQFF. Written as DNA, the CDR3 is TGTGCTTGTGGTTTGGAAGGGCTAACATCTGAGCAGTTCTTC. The genes are TRBV12-5 and TRBJ2-1; D unclear. CDR1 LGHNT and CDR2 FRNRAP come from the germline V gene. This CDR3 spans 14 amino acids. The whole variable domain, remainder taken from reference TRBV12-5 and TRBJ2-1, is DARVTQTPRHKVTEMGQEVTMRCQPILGHNTVFWYRQTMMQGLELLAYFRNRAPLDDSGMPKDRFSAEMPDATLATLKIQPSEPRDSAVYFCACGLEGLTSEQFFGPGTRLTVL.

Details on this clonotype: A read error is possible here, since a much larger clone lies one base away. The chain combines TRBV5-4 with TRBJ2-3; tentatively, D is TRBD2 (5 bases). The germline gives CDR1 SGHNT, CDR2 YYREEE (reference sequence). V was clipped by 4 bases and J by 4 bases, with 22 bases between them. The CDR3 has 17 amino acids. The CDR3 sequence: CASSGMDWGTYADTQYF. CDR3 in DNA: TGTGCCAGCAGCGGGATGGACTGGGGAACTTATGCAGATACGCAGTATTTT.

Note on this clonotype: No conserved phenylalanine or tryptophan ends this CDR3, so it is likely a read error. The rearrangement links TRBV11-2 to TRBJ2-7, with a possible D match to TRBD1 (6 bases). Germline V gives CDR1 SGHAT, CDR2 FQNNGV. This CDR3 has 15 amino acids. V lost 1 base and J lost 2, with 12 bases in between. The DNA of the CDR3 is TGTGCCAGCAGCTTAGTCAGGGCAGGGGCCTACGAGCAGTACATC. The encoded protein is CASSLVRAGAYEQYI.

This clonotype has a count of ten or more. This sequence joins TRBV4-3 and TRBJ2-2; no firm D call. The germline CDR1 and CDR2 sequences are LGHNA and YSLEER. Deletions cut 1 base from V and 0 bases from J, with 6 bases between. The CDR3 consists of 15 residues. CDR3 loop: CASSQGPANTGELFF. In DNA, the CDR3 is TGCGCCAGCAGCCAAGGGCCTGCGAACACCGGGGAGCTGTTTTTT.

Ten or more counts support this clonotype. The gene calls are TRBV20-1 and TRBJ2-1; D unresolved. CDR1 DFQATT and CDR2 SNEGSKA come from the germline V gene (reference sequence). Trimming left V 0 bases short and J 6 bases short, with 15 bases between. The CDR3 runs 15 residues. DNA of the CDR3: TGCAGTGCTAGAGATCGGCAGGTTTTGGTCAATGAGCAGTTCTTC. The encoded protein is CSARDRQVLVNEQFF.

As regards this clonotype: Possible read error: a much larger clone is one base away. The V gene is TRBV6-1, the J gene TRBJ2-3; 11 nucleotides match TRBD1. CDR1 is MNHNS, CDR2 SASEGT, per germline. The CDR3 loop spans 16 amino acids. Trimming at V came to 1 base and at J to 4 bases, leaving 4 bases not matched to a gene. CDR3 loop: CASSEVGTGGADTQYF. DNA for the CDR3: TGTGCCAGCAGTGAAGTAGGGACAGGGGGTGCAGATACGCAGTATTTT.

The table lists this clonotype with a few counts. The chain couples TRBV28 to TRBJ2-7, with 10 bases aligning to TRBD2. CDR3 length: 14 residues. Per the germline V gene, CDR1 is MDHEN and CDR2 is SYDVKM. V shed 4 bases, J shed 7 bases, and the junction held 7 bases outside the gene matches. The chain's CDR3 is CASSSPSGRMEQYF. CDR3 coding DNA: TGTGCCAGCAGTTCCCCTAGCGGGAGAATGGAGCAGTACTTC.